This T cell receptor beta chain was captured by sequencing in a study of TIL therapy for anti-PD-1-resistant metastatic lung cancer. Overall study context: By whole-exome sequencing, median non-synonymous tumor mutation burden was less than 1.8 mutations per megabase.

The time point: pre-treatment sample, taken before nivolumab and TIL therapy. The tumor samples were excised metastases, mostly pleural nodules or supraclavicular lymph nodes. Sequencing used immunoSEQ v3. Libraries were sequenced to 2 million to 2.5 million read pairs (survey) or roughly 5-6 million (deep). TCRdb's copy holds only in-frame clones and misses some; the assay was immunoSEQ multiplex PCR. The sample shows over 25,000 clones, 72% of them seen only once. Germline-derived CDR1 and CDR2 are SGHRS and YFSETQ. The CDR3 has 16 amino acids. V was clipped by 0 bases and J by 3 bases; unmatched bases: 8.

The TCR originated in a person between 30 and 79 years old with non-small cell lung cancer. The specimen was tumor tissue, collected at baseline. This chain uses TRBV5-1 with TRBJ1-1; TRBD1 matches at 7 bases. CDR3 coding DNA: TGCGCCAGCAGCTTGGACCCTTTTCAGGGGGACACTGAAGCTTTCTTT. Translation gives CASSLDPFQGDTEAFF. Variable domain in full (rest from reference TRBV5-1 and TRBJ1-1): KAGVTQTPRYLIKTRGQQVTLSCSPISGHRSVSWYQQTPGQGLQFLFEYFSETQRNKGNFPGRFSGRQFSNSRSEMNVSTLELGDSALYLCASSLDPFQGDTEAFFGQGTRLTVV.